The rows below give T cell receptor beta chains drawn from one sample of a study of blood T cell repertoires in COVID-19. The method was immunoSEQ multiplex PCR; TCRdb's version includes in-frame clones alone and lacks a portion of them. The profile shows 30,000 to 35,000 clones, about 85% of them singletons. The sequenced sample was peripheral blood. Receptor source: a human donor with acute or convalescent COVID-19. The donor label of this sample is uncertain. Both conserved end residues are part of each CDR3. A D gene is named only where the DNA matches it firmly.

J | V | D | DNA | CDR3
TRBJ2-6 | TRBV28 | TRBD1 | TGTGCCAGCAGTTTCTCCCCCTCAGGACAGGGGAAACCCTCTGGGGCCAACGTCCTGACTTTC | CASSFSPSGQGKPSGANVLTF
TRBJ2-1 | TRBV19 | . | TGTGCCAGTAGTAGTACAGGGAATGAGCAGTTCTTC | CASSSTGNEQFF
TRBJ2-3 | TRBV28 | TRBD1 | TGTGCCAGCAGTTCGGGACAGGGGGCTGATGCGCAGTATTTT | CASSSGQGADAQYF
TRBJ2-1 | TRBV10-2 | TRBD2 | TGCGCCAGCCAACTAGCGGGGACTTACGAGCAGTTCTTC | CASQLAGTYEQFF
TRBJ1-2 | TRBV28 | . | TGTGCCAGCAGTTTTTCCGAACGACTGTCTATCTTC | CASSFSERLSIF
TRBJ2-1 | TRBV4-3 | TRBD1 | TGCGCCAGCAGACCGGGACAGGGTCTATTGATCTTC | CASRPGQGLLIF
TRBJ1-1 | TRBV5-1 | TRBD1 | TGCGCCAGCAGACAGGGGGCGGTGAACACTGAAGCTTTCTTT | CASRQGAVNTEAFF
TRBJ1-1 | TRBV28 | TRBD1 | TGTGCCAGCATCTTGAACAGGGGGCGCGCAGCTTTCTTT | CASILNRGRAAFF
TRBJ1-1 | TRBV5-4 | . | TGTGCCAGCAGCCAGGGCCCCAACGACGGCTTAACTGAAGCTTTCTTT | CASSQGPNDGLTEAFF
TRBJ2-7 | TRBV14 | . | TGTGCCAGCAGCCAACCGTTAACGGACGAGCAGTACTTC | CASSQPLTDEQYF
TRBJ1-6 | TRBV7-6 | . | TGTGCCAGCAGCTTAGGGCAGGGCTCTACACCCCTCCACTTT | CASSLGQGSTPLHF